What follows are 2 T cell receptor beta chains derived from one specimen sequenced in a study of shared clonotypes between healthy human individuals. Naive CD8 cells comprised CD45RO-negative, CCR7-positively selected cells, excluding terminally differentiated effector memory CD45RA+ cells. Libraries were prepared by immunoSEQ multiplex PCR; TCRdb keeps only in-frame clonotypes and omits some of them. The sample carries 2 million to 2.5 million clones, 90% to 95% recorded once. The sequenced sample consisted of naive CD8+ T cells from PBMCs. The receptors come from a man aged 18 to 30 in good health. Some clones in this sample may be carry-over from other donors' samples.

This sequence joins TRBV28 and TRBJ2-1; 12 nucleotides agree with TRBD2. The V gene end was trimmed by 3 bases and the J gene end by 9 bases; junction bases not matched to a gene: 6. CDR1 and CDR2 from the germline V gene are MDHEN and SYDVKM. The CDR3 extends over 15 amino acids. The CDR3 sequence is CASSFTPGLAGEQFF. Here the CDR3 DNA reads TGTGCCAGCAGTTTTACTCCGGGACTAGCGGGTGAGCAGTTCTTC.

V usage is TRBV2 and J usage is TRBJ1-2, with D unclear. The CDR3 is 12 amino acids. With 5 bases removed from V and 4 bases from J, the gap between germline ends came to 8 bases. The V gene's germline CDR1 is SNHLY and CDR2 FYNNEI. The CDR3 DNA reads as TGTGCCAGCAGTATTGGACCCTATGGCTACACCTTC. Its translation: CASSIGPYGYTF.